This T cell receptor beta chain came from a study of OX40 agonist ivuxolimab in advanced cancers. Germline V gene data show CDR1 as MGHRA and CDR2 as YSYEKL. The CDR3 runs to 17 residues. The trim removed 3 bases at V and 4 bases at J, leaving 10 bases unmatched. Sequencing was performed with immunoSEQ multiplex PCR; in TCRdb, only in-frame clones are kept and a portion is missing. The repertoire holds roughly 30,000 clones, 88% seen once, with roughly 50% in the top ten. Peripheral blood came from all dose cohorts at three timepoints. Whole-study findings and limits: The study observed clonal expansion of CD4+ and CD8+ blood T cells by week 6 at 0.1 to 3.0 mg/kg.

Notes on this clone: Its antigen is unidentified.

The sequencing here drew on CD4+ or CD8+ T cells sorted from blood, taken in a trial of the OX40 agonist ivuxolimab. The rearrangement uses TRBV4-1 and TRBJ2-2; 8 positions agree with TRBD1. The receptor comes from an adult with an advanced solid tumor such as melanoma, head and neck, liver or kidney cancer. This CDR3 reads CASSHLRTGTGTGELFF. The CDR3 nucleotides are TGCGCCAGCAGCCACCTCCGGACAGGGACGGGCACCGGGGAGCTGTTTTTT.